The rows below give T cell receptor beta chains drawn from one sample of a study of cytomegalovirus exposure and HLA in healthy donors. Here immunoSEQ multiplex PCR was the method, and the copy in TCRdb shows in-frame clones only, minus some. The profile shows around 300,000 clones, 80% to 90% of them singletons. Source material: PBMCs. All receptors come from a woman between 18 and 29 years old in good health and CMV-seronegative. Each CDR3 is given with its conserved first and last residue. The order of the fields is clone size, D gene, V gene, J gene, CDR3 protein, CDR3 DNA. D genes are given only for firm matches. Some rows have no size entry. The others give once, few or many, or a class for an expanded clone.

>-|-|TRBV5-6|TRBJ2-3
CASSPKGLYYTDTQYF
TGTGCCAGCAGCCCGAAGGGGCTTTACTACACAGATACGCAGTATTTT
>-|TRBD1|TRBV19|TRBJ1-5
CASSMQGGGQPQHF
TGTGCCAGTAGTATGCAGGGGGGCGGGCAGCCCCAGCATTTT
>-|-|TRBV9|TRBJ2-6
CASSVTSGANVLTF
TGTGCCAGCAGCGTAACTTCTGGGGCCAACGTCCTGACTTTC
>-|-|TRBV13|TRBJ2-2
CASSPNEGHGELFF
TGTGCCAGCAGCCCCAATGAGGGCCACGGGGAGCTGTTTTTT
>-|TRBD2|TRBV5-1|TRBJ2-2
CASSGTSGPNTGELFF
TGCGCCAGCAGCGGGACTAGCGGCCCGAACACCGGGGAGCTGTTTTTT
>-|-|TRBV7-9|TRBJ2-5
CASIGIAKETQYF
TGTGCCAGCATCGGAATAGCGAAAGAGACCCAGTACTTC
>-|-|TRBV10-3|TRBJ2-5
CAIRSGVLETQYF
TGTGCCATCCGCTCTGGAGTTCTTGAGACCCAGTACTTC
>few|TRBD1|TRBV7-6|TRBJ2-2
CASSSTGAGELFF
TGTGCCAGCAGCTCCACAGGGGCCGGGGAGCTGTTTTTT
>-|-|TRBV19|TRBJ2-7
CASRGTDYEQYF
TGTGCCAGTCGGGGGACAGACTACGAGCAGTACTTC
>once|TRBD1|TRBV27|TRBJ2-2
CASSRYRGRELNTGELFF
TGTGCCAGCAGTAGATACAGGGGGCGCGAGCTCAACACCGGGGAGCTGTTTTTT
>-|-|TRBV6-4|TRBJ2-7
CASSIEGDAGEQYF
TGTGCCAGCAGTATAGAAGGGGACGCGGGAGAGCAGTACTTC
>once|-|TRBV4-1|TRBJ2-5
CASSQDPGGVGTQYF
TGCGCCAGCAGCCAAGACCCCGGGGGTGTCGGGACCCAGTACTTC
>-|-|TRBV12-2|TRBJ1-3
CASRLPMGSSGNTIYF
TGTGCAAGTCGCCTACCAATGGGGAGCTCTGGAAACACCATATATTTT
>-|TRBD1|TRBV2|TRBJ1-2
CASRGRDRVRIYGYTF
TGTGCCAGCAGGGGAAGGGACAGGGTGAGGATCTATGGCTACACCTTC
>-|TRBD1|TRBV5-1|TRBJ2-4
CASSLDAGQAVAKNIQYF
TGCGCCAGCAGCTTGGACGCTGGACAGGCCGTAGCCAAAAACATTCAGTACTTC
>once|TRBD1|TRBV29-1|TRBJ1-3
CSVEGGQGARGNTIYF
TGCAGCGTTGAAGGCGGACAGGGGGCACGTGGAAACACCATATATTTT
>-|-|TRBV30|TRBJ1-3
CAWSSGFGRSGNTIYF
TGTGCCTGGAGTTCGGGGTTCGGACGCTCTGGAAACACCATATATTTT
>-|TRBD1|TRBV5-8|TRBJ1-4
CASSLATPGTGDEKLFF
TGTGCCAGCAGCTTGGCGACTCCCGGGACAGGGGATGAAAAACTGTTTTTT
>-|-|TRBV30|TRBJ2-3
CAWSGDSVLNTDTQYF
TGTGCCTGGAGCGGAGACAGCGTCTTAAACACAGATACGCAGTATTTT
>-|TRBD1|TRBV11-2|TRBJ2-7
CASSPGQGGYEQYF
TGTGCCAGCAGCCCCGGACAGGGTGGCTACGAGCAGTACTTC
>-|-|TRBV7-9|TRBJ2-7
CSSLGLGDEQYF
TGTTCCAGCTTGGGTTTGGGAGACGAGCAGTACTTC
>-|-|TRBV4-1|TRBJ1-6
CASSQTHGSPLHF
TGCGCCAGCAGCCAAACACACGGGTCTCCCCTCCACTTT
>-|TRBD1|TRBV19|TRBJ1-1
CASSPYRGRAEAFF
TGTGCCAGTAGCCCCTACAGGGGTCGGGCTGAAGCTTTCTTT
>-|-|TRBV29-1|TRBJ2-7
CSVVKNHYEQYF
TGCAGCGTTGTCAAAAATCACTACGAGCAGTACTTC
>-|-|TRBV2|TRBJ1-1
CASMEGTEAFF
TGTGCCAGCATGGAGGGCACTGAAGCTTTCTTT
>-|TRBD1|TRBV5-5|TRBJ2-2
CASSRTGWANTGELFF
TGTGCCAGCAGCCGGACAGGGTGGGCGAACACCGGGGAGCTGTTTTTT
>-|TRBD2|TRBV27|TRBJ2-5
CASSSLAGGPLETQYF
TGTGCCAGCAGCTCACTAGCGGGGGGGCCGTTGGAGACCCAGTACTTC
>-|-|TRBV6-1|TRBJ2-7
CASSELSFAYEQYF
TGTGCCAGCAGTGAACTAAGTTTCGCCTACGAGCAGTACTTC
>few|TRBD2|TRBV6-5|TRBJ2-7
CASSYASGGTYEQYF
TGTGCCAGCAGTTACGCTAGCGGGGGGACCTACGAGCAGTACTTC
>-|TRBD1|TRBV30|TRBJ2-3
CAWTPGTGKGTDTQYF
TGTGCCTGGACCCCCGGGACAGGGAAGGGCACAGATACGCAGTATTTT
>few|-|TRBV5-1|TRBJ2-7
CASSLVPGGTYEQYF
TGCGCCAGCAGCTTGGTTCCCGGGGGTACCTACGAGCAGTACTTC
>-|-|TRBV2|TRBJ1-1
CASSVRGGTNTEAFF
TGTGCCAGCAGTGTGAGAGGGGGTACGAACACTGAAGCTTTCTTT
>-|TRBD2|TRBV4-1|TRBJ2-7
CASSQVGGTYEQYF
TGCGCCAGCAGCCAAGTCGGGGGGACCTACGAGCAGTACTTC
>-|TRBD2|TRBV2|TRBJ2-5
CASRGLAQETQYF
TGTGCCAGCAGGGGACTAGCCCAAGAGACCCAGTACTTC
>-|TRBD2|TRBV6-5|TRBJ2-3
CASSYGLAGADTQYF
TGTGCCAGCAGTTACGGGCTAGCGGGGGCAGATACGCAGTATTTT
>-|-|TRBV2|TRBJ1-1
CASIAENTEAFF
TGTGCCAGCATCGCAGAGAACACTGAAGCTTTCTTT
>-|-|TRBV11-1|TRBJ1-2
CASSSGREEQSF
TGTGCCAGCAGCTCAGGGCGGGAGGAACAAAGCTTC
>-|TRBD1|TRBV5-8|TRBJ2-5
CASSPLLAPGGHQETQYF
TGTGCCAGCAGCCCCTTGCTCGCCCCAGGGGGACACCAAGAGACCCAGTACTTC
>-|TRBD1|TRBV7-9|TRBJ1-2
CASSLSTGSYGYTF
TGTGCCAGCAGCCTCTCGACAGGGTCCTATGGCTACACCTTC
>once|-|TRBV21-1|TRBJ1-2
CASSKVQGQRCNYGYTF
TGTGCCAGCAGCAAAGTCCAGGGACAACGATGTAACTATGGCTACACCTTC
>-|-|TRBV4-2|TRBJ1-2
CASSQGASSYGYTF
TGTGCCAGCAGCCAAGGGGCTTCGAGCTATGGCTACACCTTC